The rows below give T cell receptor beta chains drawn from one sample of a study of T cells in Graves' hyperthyroidism and ophthalmopathy. TCRdb processed the multiplex PCR reads anew with MiXCR; each CDR3 protein has one entry. The profile covers approximately 400,000 distinct CDR3 sequences, with about 15% appearing a single time and approximately 30% taken by the ten largest. The sequenced sample was blood. These receptors all come from a woman aged 25 to 39 with Graves' hyperthyroidism. The CDR3 runs from the conserved cysteine through the conserved F or W. The D gene is left open where the match is weak. Some rows have no size entry. The others give once, few or many, or a class for an expanded clone.

NA	few	TRBV12-3/TRBV12-4	TRBJ2-2	CASSPRAANTGELFF	TGTGCCAGCAGCCCTCGGGCAGCGAACACCGGGGAGCTGTTTTTT
TRBD2	few	TRBV20-1	TRBJ2-1	CSASGLAANGQFF	TGCAGCGCGTCGGGACTAGCGGCCAATGGGCAGTTCTTC
NA	many	TRBV2	TRBJ2-7	CASSGDGEQYF	TGTGCCAGCAGTGGGGACGGCGAGCAGTACTTC
NA	many	TRBV5-5	TRBJ1-6	CASSHLGWRDKASPLHF	TGTGCCAGCAGCCACTTAGGGTGGCGGGATAAGGCTTCACCCCTCCACTTT
NA	few	TRBV6-2/TRBV6-3	TRBJ2-2	CASNGSPGQGYTGELFF	TGTGCCAGCAATGGCTCCCCAGGCCAGGGTTACACCGGGGAGCTGTTTTTT
TRBD2	NA	TRBV7-6	TRBJ2-2	CASSFRLAGGLTGELFF	TGTGCCAGCAGCTTTAGACTAGCGGGAGGGCTCACCGGGGAGCTGTTTTTT
TRBD2	many	TRBV20-1	TRBJ2-7	CSARLGLAAYEQYF	TGCAGTGCTAGGTTGGGACTAGCGGCCTACGAGCAGTACTTC
NA	many	TRBV12-3/TRBV12-4	TRBJ2-7	CASSLNPATYEQYF	TGTGCCAGCAGTTTAAACCCTGCCACCTACGAGCAGTACTTC
NA	many	TRBV18	TRBJ2-1	CASSPPTAAYNEQFF	TGTGCCAGCTCACCACCTACGGCAGCTTACAATGAGCAGTTCTTC
TRBD1	many	TRBV6-5	TRBJ1-2	CASSLGDSGNYGYTF	TGTGCCAGCAGTTTGGGGGACAGCGGTAACTATGGCTACACCTTC
TRBD1	few	TRBV4-1	TRBJ1-5	CASSQDGTGYSNQPQHF	TGCGCCAGCAGCCAGGACGGGACAGGGTATAGCAATCAGCCCCAGCATTTT
NA	few	TRBV3-1	TRBJ1-2	CASSQASLAANGYTF	TGTGCCAGCAGCCAAGCGTCTCTGGCCGCCAATGGCTACACCTTC
TRBD2	NA	TRBV20-1	TRBJ2-7	CSASTSGIYEQYF	TGCAGTGCTAGCACTAGCGGGATCTACGAGCAGTACTTC
TRBD2	many	TRBV24-1	TRBJ2-3	CATSDPPSGLSTDTQYF	TGTGCCACCAGTGATCCCCCTAGCGGCCTCAGCACAGATACGCAGTATTTT
TRBD2	few	TRBV30	TRBJ2-5	CAWRGGSGLETQYF	TGTGCCTGGCGGGGGGGGTCCGGGCTCGAGACCCAGTACTTC
NA	NA	TRBV7-9	TRBJ2-4	CASSPSGRLVWYF	TGTGCCAGCAGCCCCAGCGGCCGGCTCGTATGGTACTTC
NA	many	TRBV10-3	TRBJ1-1	CAIRDGVVTEAFF	TGTGCCATCAGAGACGGGGTGGTAACTGAAGCTTTCTTT
NA	many	TRBV10-1	TRBJ2-5	CASSVGREETQYF	TGCGCCAGCAGTGTTGGCAGGGAAGAGACCCAGTACTTC
NA	many	TRBV30	TRBJ1-1	CAWTQGNTEAFF	TGTGCCTGGACGCAGGGGAACACTGAAGCTTTCTTT
NA	NA	TRBV20-1	TRBJ2-4	CSASGGVNIQYF	TGCAGTGCTAGTGGGGGTGTGAACATTCAGTACTTC
TRBD1	NA	TRBV7-2	TRBJ1-1	CASSARTGYQNTEAFF	TGTGCCAGCAGCGCCCGGACAGGTTACCAGAACACTGAAGCTTTCTTT
NA	few	TRBV20-1	TRBJ1-3	CSASKIREELSGNTIYF	TGCAGTGCTAGTAAAATTCGGGAGGAGCTCTCTGGAAACACCATATATTTT